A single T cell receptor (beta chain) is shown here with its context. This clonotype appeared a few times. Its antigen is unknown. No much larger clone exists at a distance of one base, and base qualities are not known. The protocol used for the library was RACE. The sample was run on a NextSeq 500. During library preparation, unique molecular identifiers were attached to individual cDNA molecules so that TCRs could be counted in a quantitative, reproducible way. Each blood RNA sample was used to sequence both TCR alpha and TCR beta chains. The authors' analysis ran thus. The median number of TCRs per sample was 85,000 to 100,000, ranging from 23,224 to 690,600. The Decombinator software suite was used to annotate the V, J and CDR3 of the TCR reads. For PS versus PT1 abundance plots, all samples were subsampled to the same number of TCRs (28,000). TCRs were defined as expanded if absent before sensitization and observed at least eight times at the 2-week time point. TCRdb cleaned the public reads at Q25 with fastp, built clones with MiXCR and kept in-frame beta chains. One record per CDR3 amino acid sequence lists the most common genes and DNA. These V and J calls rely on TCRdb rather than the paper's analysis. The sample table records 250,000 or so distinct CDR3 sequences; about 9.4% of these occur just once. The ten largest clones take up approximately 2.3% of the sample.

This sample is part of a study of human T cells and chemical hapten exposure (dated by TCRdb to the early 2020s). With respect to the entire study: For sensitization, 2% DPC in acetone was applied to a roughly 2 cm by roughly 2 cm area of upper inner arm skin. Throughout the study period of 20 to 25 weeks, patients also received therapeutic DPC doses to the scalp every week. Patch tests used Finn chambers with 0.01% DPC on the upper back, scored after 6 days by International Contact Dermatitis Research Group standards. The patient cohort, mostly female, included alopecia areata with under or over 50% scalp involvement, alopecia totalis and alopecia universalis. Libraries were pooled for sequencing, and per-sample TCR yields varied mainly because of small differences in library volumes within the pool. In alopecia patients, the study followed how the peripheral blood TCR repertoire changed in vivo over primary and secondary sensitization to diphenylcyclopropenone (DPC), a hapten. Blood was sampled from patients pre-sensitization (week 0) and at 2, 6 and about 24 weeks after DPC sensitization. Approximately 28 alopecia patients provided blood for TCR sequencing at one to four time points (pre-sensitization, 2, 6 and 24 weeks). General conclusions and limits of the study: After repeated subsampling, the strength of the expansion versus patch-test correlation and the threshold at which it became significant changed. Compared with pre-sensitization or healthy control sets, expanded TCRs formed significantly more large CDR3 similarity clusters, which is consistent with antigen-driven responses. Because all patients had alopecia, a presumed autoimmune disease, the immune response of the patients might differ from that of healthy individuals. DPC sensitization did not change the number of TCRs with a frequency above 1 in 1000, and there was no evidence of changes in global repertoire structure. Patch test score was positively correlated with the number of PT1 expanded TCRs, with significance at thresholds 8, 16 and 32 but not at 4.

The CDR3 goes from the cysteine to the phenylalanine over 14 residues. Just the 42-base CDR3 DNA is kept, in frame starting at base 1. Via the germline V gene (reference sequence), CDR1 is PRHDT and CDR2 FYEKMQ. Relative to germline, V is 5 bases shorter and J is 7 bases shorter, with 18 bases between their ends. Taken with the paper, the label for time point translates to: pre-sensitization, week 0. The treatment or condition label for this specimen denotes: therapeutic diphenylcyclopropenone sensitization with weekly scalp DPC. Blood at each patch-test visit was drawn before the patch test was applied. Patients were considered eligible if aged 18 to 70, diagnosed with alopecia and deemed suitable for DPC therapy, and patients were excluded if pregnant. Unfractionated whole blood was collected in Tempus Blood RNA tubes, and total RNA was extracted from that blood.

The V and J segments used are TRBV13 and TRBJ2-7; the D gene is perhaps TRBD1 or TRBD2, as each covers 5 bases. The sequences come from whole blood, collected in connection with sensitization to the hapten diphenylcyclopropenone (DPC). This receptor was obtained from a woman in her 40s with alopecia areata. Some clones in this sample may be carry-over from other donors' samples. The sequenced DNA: TGTGCCAGCAGCCCCCGGGACCAGTTCTGGGAGCAGTACTTC. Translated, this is CASSPRDQFWEQYF.